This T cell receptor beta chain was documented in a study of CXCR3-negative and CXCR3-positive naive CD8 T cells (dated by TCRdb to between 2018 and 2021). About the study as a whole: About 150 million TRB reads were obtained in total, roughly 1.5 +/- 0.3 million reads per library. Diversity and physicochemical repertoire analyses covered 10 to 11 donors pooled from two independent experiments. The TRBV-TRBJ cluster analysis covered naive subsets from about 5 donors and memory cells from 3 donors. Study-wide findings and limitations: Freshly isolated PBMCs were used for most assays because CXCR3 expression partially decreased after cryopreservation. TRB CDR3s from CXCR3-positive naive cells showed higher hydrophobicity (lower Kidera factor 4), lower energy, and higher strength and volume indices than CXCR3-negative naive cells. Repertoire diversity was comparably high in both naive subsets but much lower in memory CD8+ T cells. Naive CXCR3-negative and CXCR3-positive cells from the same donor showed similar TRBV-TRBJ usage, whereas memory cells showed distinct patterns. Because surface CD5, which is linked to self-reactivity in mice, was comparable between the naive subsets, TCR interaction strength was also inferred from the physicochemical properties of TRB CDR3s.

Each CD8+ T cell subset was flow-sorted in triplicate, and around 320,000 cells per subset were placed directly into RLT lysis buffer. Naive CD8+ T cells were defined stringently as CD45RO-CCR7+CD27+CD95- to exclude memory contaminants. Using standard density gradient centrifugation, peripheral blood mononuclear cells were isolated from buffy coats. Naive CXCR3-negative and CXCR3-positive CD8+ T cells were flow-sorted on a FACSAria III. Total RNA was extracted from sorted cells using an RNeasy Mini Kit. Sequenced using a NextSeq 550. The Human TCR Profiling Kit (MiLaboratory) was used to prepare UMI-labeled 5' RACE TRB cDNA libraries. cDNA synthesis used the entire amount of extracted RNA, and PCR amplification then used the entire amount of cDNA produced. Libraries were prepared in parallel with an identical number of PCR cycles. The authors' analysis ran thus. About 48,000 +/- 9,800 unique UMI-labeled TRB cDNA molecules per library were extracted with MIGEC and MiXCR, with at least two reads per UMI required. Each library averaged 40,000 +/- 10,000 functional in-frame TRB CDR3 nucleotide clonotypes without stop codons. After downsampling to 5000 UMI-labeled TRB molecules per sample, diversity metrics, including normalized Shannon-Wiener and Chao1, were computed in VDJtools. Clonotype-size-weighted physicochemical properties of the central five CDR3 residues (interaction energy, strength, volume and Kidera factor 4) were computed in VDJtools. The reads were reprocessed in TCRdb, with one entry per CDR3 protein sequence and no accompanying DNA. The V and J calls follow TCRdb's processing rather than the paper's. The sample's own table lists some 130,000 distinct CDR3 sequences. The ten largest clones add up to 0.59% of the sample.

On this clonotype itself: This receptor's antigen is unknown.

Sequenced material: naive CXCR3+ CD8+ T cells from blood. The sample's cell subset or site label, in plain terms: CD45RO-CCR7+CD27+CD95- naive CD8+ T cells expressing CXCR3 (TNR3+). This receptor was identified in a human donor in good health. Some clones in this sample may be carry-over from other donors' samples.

The CDR3 protein sequence reads: CSVEVLAGDQITGELFF. The chain uses TRBV29-1 and TRBJ2-2; TCRdb outputs TRBD2, but without DNA this stays unchecked. CDR1 and CDR2, looked up from the germline V gene, are SQVTM and ANQGSEA. From the cysteine through the phenylalanine, the CDR3 covers 17 amino acids. No DNA sequence is on record.